In its sample, the clone carrying this TCR beta chain was seen a few times. Its antigen is as yet unknown. The germline V gene has CDR1 KGHDR and CDR2 SFDVKD. The V end lost 7 bases, the J end lost 7 bases, and 28 bases lay between the germline ends. The CDR3 has 18 residues. This sample's TCRbeta library carried unique molecular identifier barcodes. One entry per CDR3 protein results from TCRdb running MiXCR on the PCR reads. The data hold 400,000 to 550,000 distinct CDR3 sequences, with about 10% observed a single time. The entry originates in a study of T-cell reconstitution after alpha-beta-depleted transplantation in children. Study conclusions and caveats: Day-60 TCRbeta diversity that was high in some patients was derived from surviving recipient T cells and thymic progenitors. Alpha-beta T cells present about two months after transplant were reported to originate from several hundred expanded graft clones. One year post-transplant, T-cell counts and diversity were largely derived from T cells produced anew.

The TCR sequence derives from a child aged 2 to 15 with inherited bone marrow failure, due to receive a stem cell transplant. The starting material was PBMCs, obtained before TCRalphabeta/CD19-depleted stem cell transplant. The genes are TRBV24-1 and TRBJ2-1, with TRBD2 as a possible D gene (5 bases). The CDR3 is CATSEEPSRYGPGNEQFF. CDR3 nucleotides: TGTGCCACCAGCGAGGAGCCTAGCCGATATGGCCCTGGGAATGAGCAGTTCTTC.